This TCR beta chain was found in a study of graft-versus-host responses after intestinal transplantation. For the study at large: Tacrolimus plus steroids were given to all recipients for around three years, preceded by anti-thymocyte globulin induction.

In regard to this clone: No antigen is known for it.

Assay: immunoSEQ multiplex PCR; the TCRdb copy retains only in-frame clones and omits some. The sample lists approximately 110,000 clones, about 92% occurring once. Trimming cost V 2 bases and J 2 bases; bases outside gene matches: 0. From germline, CDR1 is MNHEY and CDR2 SMNVEV (reference sequence). The CDR3 is 14 residues long. V gene TRBV27 combines with J gene TRBJ1-5; 7 bases are a match to TRBD1. The sequencing here drew on unstimulated CD8+ T cells sorted from spleen or lymph node cells, taken before transplant. The source of this sequence is a human donor who was the organ donor for an intestinal transplant. The CDR3 sequence is CASSLRGRNQPQHF. In DNA form, the CDR3 reads TGTGCCAGCAGTTTAAGGGGGCGCAATCAGCCCCAGCATTTT.